The 6 T cell receptor beta chains below all came from one sample that was sequenced in a study of T cell repertoires in cytomegalovirus infection. Their target antigens are unknown. TCRdb re-derived calls from the reads in MiXCR, one entry per CDR3 protein. This table has hundreds of thousands of distinct CDR3 sequences, roughly 30% appearing once. The sample here was cultured CD8+ T cells from PBMCs, taken from culture after CMV antigen stimulation. The receptors come from a human donor in good health (CMV status not recorded). Some clones in this sample may be carry-over from other donors' samples.

This clonotype has a handful of counts. The rearrangement links TRBV20-1 to TRBJ1-6; TRBD1 might be the D (5 bases). V was shortened by 0 bases and J by 6 bases, with 21 bases between the two germline ends. This CDR3 region has 18 residues. Germline CDR1 is DFQATT and CDR2 is SNEGSKA (reference sequence). The DNA of the CDR3 is TGCAGTGCTAGAGATCACCCCGCCCGGGGGATTGTTAATTCACCCCTCCACTTT. Its protein product is CSARDHPARGIVNSPLHF.

The chain joins TRBV19 to TRBJ2-7; D gene uncertain. The ends were cut back, 3 bases at V and 3 bases at J, with 12 bases in the middle. The CDR3 covers 14 residues. Germline CDR1 is LNHDA and CDR2 is SQIVND (reference sequence). In nucleotides, the CDR3 is TGTGCCAGTAGTATCCGCGGCCCATACTACGAGCAGTACTTC. Its translation: CASSIRGPYYEQYF.

The rearrangement joins TRBV12-3 or TRBV12-4 to TRBJ1-1; TRBD1 aligns across 10 bases. V gave up 5 bases and J gave up 1 base; unmatched junction bases: 4. The CDR3 loop spans 15 amino acids. Here the CDR3 DNA reads TGTGCCAGCAGTATGGACAGGGGGAGGAACACTGAAGCTTTCTTT. This codes for CASSMDRGRNTEAFF.

This clonotype was recorded a few times. This chain connects TRBV4-2 to TRBJ2-2, with a possible D match to TRBD1 (5 bases). The CDR3 has 15 amino acids. CDR1 is LGHNA, CDR2 YNFKEQ, per germline. V lost 0 bases and J 13 bases, leaving 18 bases between the germline ends. The CDR3 coding sequence is TGTGCCAGCAGCCAAGAGGGTAGGGGATTAAGGAGGCTGTTTTTT. Translated, it gives CASSQEGRGLRRLFF.

This clonotype has more than one count but fewer than ten. The rearrangement links TRBV2 to TRBJ2-1, with 9 bases aligning to TRBD1. CDR3 length equals 16 residues. V was pared by 0 bases and J by 7 bases, with 7 bases of the junction left unmatched. Per germline, CDR1 SNHLY and CDR2 FYNNEI. CDR3 sequence: CASSEARQGVDNEQFF. The CDR3 DNA reads as TGTGCCAGCAGTGAAGCGCGACAGGGGGTGGATAATGAGCAGTTCTTC. The full variable domain, its missing parts supplied by reference TRBV2 and TRBJ2-1, is EPEVTQTPSHQVTQMGQEVILRCVPISNHLYFYWYRQILGQKVEFLVSFYNNEISEKSEIFDDQFSVERPDGSNFTLKIRSTKLEDSAMYFCASSEARQGVDNEQFFGPGTRLTVL.

The CDR3 region has the DNA TGTGCCAGCAGCGTATCCTTTGACAGGGGGAACACTGAAGCTTTCTTT. Translated: CASSVSFDRGNTEAFF. The chain employs TRBV9 and TRBJ1-1; 8 bases are shared with TRBD1. The CDR3 loop spans 16 amino acids. V lost 1 base, J lost 1 base, and 6 bases stayed unmatched. CDR1 SGDLS and CDR2 YYNGEE come from the germline V gene.